A selection of T cell receptor beta chains follows, all from one sample in a study of OX40 agonist ivuxolimab in advanced cancers. Here immunoSEQ multiplex PCR was the method, and the copy in TCRdb shows in-frame clones only, minus some. The data contain fewer than 35,000 clones, roughly 79% of them singletons. Sequences were derived from CD4+ or CD8+ T cells sorted from blood, sampled in a trial of the OX40 agonist ivuxolimab. The receptors derive from an adult with an advanced solid tumor such as melanoma, head and neck, liver or kidney cancer. Each CDR3 is given with its conserved first and last residue. D genes are given only for firm matches. Only some rows state a clone size, as once, few, many or a class for expanded clones.

J: TRBJ2-4
size: .
D: TRBD2
V: TRBV7-2
CDR3: CASSSGLAGRRAKNIQYF
DNA: TGTGCCAGCAGTTCCGGACTAGCGGGAAGGAGGGCCAAAAACATTCAGTACTTC

J: TRBJ1-2
size: once
D: TRBD1
V: TRBV28
CDR3: CASSLGGTELVVFGYTF
DNA: TGTGCCAGCAGTTTAGGCGGGACAGAACTAGTGGTGTTTGGCTACACCTTC

J: TRBJ1-2
size: .
D: .
V: TRBV28
CDR3: CASSLLAQGYGYTF
DNA: TGTGCCAGCAGTTTACTCGCGCAGGGATATGGCTACACCTTC

J: TRBJ2-3
size: medium-sized
D: .
V: TRBV10-1
CDR3: CASSDRRGKQYF
DNA: TGCGCCAGCAGTGATAGGCGAGGGAAGCAGTATTTT

J: TRBJ2-2
size: .
D: .
V: TRBV10-1
CDR3: CASKVDPGIDGELFF
DNA: TGCGCCAGCAAGGTGGACCCCGGTATCGACGGGGAGCTGTTTTTT

J: TRBJ2-6
size: .
D: TRBD2
V: TRBV9
CDR3: CASSGASGFSGANVLTF
DNA: TGTGCCAGCAGCGGGGCTAGCGGGTTCTCTGGGGCCAACGTCCTGACTTTC

J: TRBJ1-1
size: .
D: .
V: TRBV4-2
CDR3: CASSQVFQYREAFF
DNA: TGTGCCAGCAGCCAAGTTTTTCAGTACAGAGAAGCTTTCTTT

J: TRBJ2-1
size: .
D: TRBD1
V: TRBV29-1
CDR3: CSVEPGGSNEQFF
DNA: TGCAGCGTTGAGCCAGGGGGCAGTAATGAGCAGTTCTTC

J: TRBJ1-6
size: .
D: .
V: TRBV30
CDR3: CAWRVTAGNSPLHF
DNA: TGTGCCTGGAGGGTAACCGCCGGGAATTCACCCCTCCACTTT

J: TRBJ2-7
size: few
D: .
V: TRBV28
CDR3: CASSLNEVGYEQYF
DNA: TGTGCCAGCAGTTTAAATGAAGTGGGTTACGAGCAGTACTTC

J: TRBJ1-2
size: medium-sized
D: .
V: TRBV7-2
CDR3: CASSLRYRTEANYGYTF
DNA: TGTGCCAGCAGCTTAAGATATCGGACAGAAGCTAACTATGGCTACACCTTC

J: TRBJ1-2
size: medium-sized
D: .
V: TRBV2
CDR3: CASGPGRATTYGYTF
DNA: TGTGCCAGCGGGCCGGGACGCGCTACCACTTATGGCTACACCTTC

J: TRBJ2-6
size: .
D: TRBD1
V: TRBV5-1
CDR3: CASSAKDRGSSGANVLTF
DNA: TGCGCCAGCAGCGCGAAAGACAGGGGGAGCTCTGGGGCCAACGTCCTGACTTTC

J: TRBJ2-7
size: .
D: TRBD2
V: TRBV6-5
CDR3: CASSPGTSGKEQYF
DNA: TGTGCCAGCAGCCCCGGGACTAGCGGGAAAGAGCAGTACTTC

J: TRBJ1-4
size: .
D: .
V: TRBV5-1
CDR3: CASSFGRGSEKLFF
DNA: TGCGCCAGCAGCTTTGGCAGGGGAAGTGAAAAACTGTTTTTT

J: TRBJ1-1
size: .
D: .
V: TRBV19
CDR3: CASTPNSAEAFF
DNA: TGTGCCAGTACCCCGAATAGCGCTGAAGCTTTCTTT

J: TRBJ2-7
size: .
D: TRBD1
V: TRBV5-1
CDR3: CASSTGTVEQYF
DNA: TGCGCCAGCAGTACCGGGACAGTCGAGCAGTACTTC

J: TRBJ2-5
size: .
D: .
V: TRBV19
CDR3: CASSMGSRADLQETQYF
DNA: TGTGCCAGTAGTATGGGATCAAGGGCGGACCTCCAAGAGACCCAGTACTTC

J: TRBJ1-3
size: once
D: TRBD1
V: TRBV5-6
CDR3: CASSLPGGGNTIYF
DNA: TGTGCCAGCAGCTTGCCAGGGGGCGGAAACACCATATATTTT

J: TRBJ2-5
size: few
D: .
V: TRBV7-8
CDR3: CASSLGGSQETQYF
DNA: TGTGCCAGCAGCTTAGGGGGCAGTCAAGAGACCCAGTACTTC

J: TRBJ1-4
size: .
D: TRBD1
V: TRBV9
CDR3: CASSSGQGGNEKLFF
DNA: TGTGCCAGCAGCTCCGGACAGGGTGGGAATGAAAAACTGTTTTTT

J: TRBJ2-3
size: .
D: .
V: TRBV6-5
CDR3: CASSYVATDTQYF
DNA: TGTGCCAGCAGTTACGTTGCCACAGATACGCAGTATTTT

J: TRBJ1-3
size: .
D: .
V: TRBV5-1
CDR3: CASSVDSRSGNTIYF
DNA: TGCGCCAGCAGCGTCGACTCCCGCTCTGGAAACACCATATATTTT

J: TRBJ2-2
size: few
D: .
V: TRBV2
CDR3: CASSDREGGELFF
DNA: TGTGCCAGCAGCGACAGGGAGGGCGGGGAGCTGTTTTTT

J: TRBJ1-1
size: .
D: .
V: TRBV10-3
CDR3: CAITSQVGLNTEAFF
DNA: TGTGCCATCACCTCCCAGGTCGGTCTGAACACTGAAGCTTTCTTT

J: TRBJ1-5
size: .
D: .
V: TRBV30
CDR3: CAWSVRGISQPQHF
DNA: TGTGCCTGGAGTGTAAGGGGGATAAGTCAGCCCCAGCATTTT

J: TRBJ2-5
size: .
D: .
V: TRBV9
CDR3: CASSVASAARETQYF
DNA: TGTGCCAGCAGCGTAGCATCAGCGGCCCGGGAGACCCAGTACTTC

J: TRBJ2-7
size: .
D: .
V: TRBV6-5
CDR3: CASSYRDTGFYEQYF
DNA: TGTGCCAGCAGTTACCGGGACACGGGCTTTTACGAGCAGTACTTC

J: TRBJ1-2
size: .
D: .
V: TRBV4-3
CDR3: CASSQGSGLYYGYTF
DNA: TGCGCCAGCAGCCAAGGTTCCGGACTCTACTATGGCTACACCTTC

J: TRBJ2-7
size: .
D: TRBD1
V: TRBV30
CDR3: CAWGTGHYEQYF
DNA: TGTGCCTGGGGGACAGGACACTACGAGCAGTACTTC

J: TRBJ2-4
size: .
D: TRBD1
V: TRBV7-9
CDR3: CASSLVPGQGIHIQYF
DNA: TGTGCCAGCAGCTTAGTACCGGGACAGGGTATTCACATTCAGTACTTC

J: TRBJ1-6
size: few
D: .
V: TRBV5-4
CDR3: CASSYEQGRSPLHF
DNA: TGTGCCAGCAGTTACGAACAGGGACGGTCACCCCTCCACTTT

J: TRBJ1-5
size: .
D: TRBD1
V: TRBV30
CDR3: CAWSRWQGADGNQPQHF
DNA: TGTGCCTGGAGTAGATGGCAGGGGGCTGACGGCAATCAGCCCCAGCATTTT

J: TRBJ1-4
size: .
D: .
V: TRBV28
CDR3: CASSPRATKNCFF
DNA: .

J: TRBJ2-7
size: .
D: TRBD1
V: TRBV5-1
CDR3: CASSLGGTGPREQYF
DNA: TGCGCCAGCAGCTTGGGAGGGACAGGCCCTCGGGAGCAGTACTTC

J: TRBJ1-6
size: .
D: .
V: TRBV27
CDR3: CASSPRDRASPLHF
DNA: TGTGCCAGCAGTCCCAGGGATAGGGCTTCACCCCTCCACTTT

J: TRBJ2-7
size: .
D: TRBD1
V: TRBV11-1
CDR3: CASSPGTGAYEQYF
DNA: TGTGCCAGCAGCCCCGGGACAGGAGCATACGAGCAGTACTTC

J: TRBJ1-1
size: once
D: .
V: TRBV6-1
CDR3: CASSEIGQRNTEAFF
DNA: TGTGCCAGCAGTGAAATAGGACAAAGGAACACTGAAGCTTTCTTT

J: TRBJ2-7
size: .
D: TRBD2
V: TRBV9
CDR3: CASSIGLAIDEQYF
DNA: TGTGCCAGCAGCATTGGACTAGCGATTGACGAGCAGTACTTC

J: TRBJ2-7
size: .
D: .
V: TRBV4-2
CDR3: CASSPSGGPSYF
DNA: TGTGCCAGCAGCCCATCCGGGGGGCCCAGTTACTTC

J: TRBJ2-2
size: .
D: .
V: TRBV18
CDR3: CASSPQGVGTGELFF
DNA: TGTGCCAGCTCACCACAGGGAGTCGGCACCGGGGAGCTGTTTTTT

J: TRBJ2-1
size: .
D: TRBD2
V: TRBV7-9
CDR3: CASSLVVGGLAGSYNEQFF
DNA: TGTGCCAGCAGCTTAGTAGTGGGGGGACTAGCAGGCTCCTACAATGAGCAGTTCTTC

J: TRBJ2-7
size: .
D: .
V: TRBV6-5
CDR3: CASRTGYEQYF
DNA: TGTGCCAGCAGAACAGGGTACGAGCAGTACTTC

J: TRBJ1-1
size: .
D: .
V: TRBV2
CDR3: CASKLYKAVGTEAFF
DNA: TGTGCCAGCAAGTTGTATAAGGCAGTGGGAACTGAAGCTTTCTTT

J: TRBJ2-7
size: .
D: TRBD2
V: TRBV30
CDR3: CAWGRGLAPYEQYF
DNA: TGTGCCTGGGGCCGGGGACTAGCCCCCTACGAGCAGTACTTC

J: TRBJ2-7
size: few
D: .
V: TRBV9
CDR3: CASSVEPTRTYEQYF
DNA: TGTGCCAGCAGCGTAGAACCGACAAGAACCTACGAGCAGTACTTC

J: TRBJ2-1
size: .
D: TRBD2
V: TRBV4-1
CDR3: CASSPRTSGSYEQFF
DNA: TGCGCCAGCAGCCCCCGGACTAGCGGGAGCTATGAGCAGTTCTTC

J: TRBJ2-7
size: .
D: TRBD2
V: TRBV28
CDR3: CASSLVAGAQEQYF
DNA: TGTGCCAGCAGTTTAGTAGCGGGAGCTCAAGAGCAGTACTTC

J: TRBJ2-1
size: once
D: .
V: TRBV6-5
CDR3: CASSYSSHQGHEQFF
DNA: TGTGCCAGCAGTTACTCGAGCCATCAGGGTCATGAGCAGTTCTTC

J: TRBJ1-2
size: .
D: TRBD1
V: TRBV2
CDR3: CASRGDRGEGYTF
DNA: TGTGCCAGCAGGGGGGACAGGGGCGAAGGCTACACCTTC

J: TRBJ2-1
size: .
D: .
V: TRBV10-3
CDR3: CAITITSKGEQFF
DNA: TGTGCCATCACCATCACTAGCAAGGGTGAGCAGTTCTTC

J: TRBJ1-1
size: .
D: .
V: TRBV25-1
CDR3: CASSELANTEAFF
DNA: TGTGCCAGCAGTGAATTAGCGAACACTGAAGCTTTCTTT

J: TRBJ2-3
size: .
D: .
V: TRBV30
CDR3: CAWSVLDADTQYF
DNA: TGTGCCTGGAGTGTACTGGATGCAGATACGCAGTATTTT

J: TRBJ2-7
size: .
D: .
V: TRBV6-6
CDR3: CASSAGSSYEQYF
DNA: TGTGCCAGCAGTGCGGGGAGCTCCTACGAGCAGTACTTC

J: TRBJ1-4
size: .
D: .
V: TRBV5-5
CDR3: CASSPHNSPNEKLFF
DNA: TGTGCCAGCAGCCCACACAACTCGCCTAATGAAAAACTGTTTTTT

J: TRBJ2-7
size: .
D: .
V: TRBV19
CDR3: CASSIVGYEQYF
DNA: TGTGCCAGTAGTATAGTGGGCTACGAGCAGTACTTC

J: TRBJ2-7
size: .
D: TRBD2
V: TRBV6-6
CDR3: CASRTLAGDYEQYF
DNA: TGTGCCAGCAGAACCCTAGCGGGGGACTACGAGCAGTACTTC

J: TRBJ1-1
size: few
D: .
V: TRBV7-9
CDR3: CASSERGSEAFF
DNA: TGTGCCAGCAGCGAACGCGGGTCTGAAGCTTTCTTT

J: TRBJ2-7
size: .
D: .
V: TRBV5-8
CDR3: CASSPRGGEAYEQYF
DNA: TGTGCCAGCAGCCCACGCGGAGGGGAAGCCTACGAGCAGTACTTC

J: TRBJ2-3
size: .
D: .
V: TRBV6-6
CDR3: CASRRDMGSLADTQYF
DNA: TGTGCCAGCAGAAGGGACATGGGGTCCCTGGCAGATACGCAGTATTTT